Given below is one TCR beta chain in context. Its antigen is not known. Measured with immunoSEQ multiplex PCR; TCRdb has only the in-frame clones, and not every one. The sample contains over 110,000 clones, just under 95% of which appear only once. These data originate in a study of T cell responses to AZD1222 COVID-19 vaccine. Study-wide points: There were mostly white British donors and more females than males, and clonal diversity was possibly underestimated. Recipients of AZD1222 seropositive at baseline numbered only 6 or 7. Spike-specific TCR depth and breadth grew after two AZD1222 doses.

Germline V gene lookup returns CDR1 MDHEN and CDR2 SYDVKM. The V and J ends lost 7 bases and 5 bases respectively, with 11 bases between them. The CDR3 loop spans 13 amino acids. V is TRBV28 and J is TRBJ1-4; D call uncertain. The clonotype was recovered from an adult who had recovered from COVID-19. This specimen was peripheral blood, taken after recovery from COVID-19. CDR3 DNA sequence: TGTGCCAGCAACCAGAATAGAAATGAAAAACTGTTTTTT. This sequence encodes CASNQNRNEKLFF.